This T cell receptor beta chain emerged from a study of cytomegalovirus exposure and HLA in healthy donors. TCRdb keeps only in-frame clones here, not all; method: immunoSEQ multiplex PCR. This sample carries about 180,000 clones, 85% of them seen once, and the ten largest clones take approximately 15%. The TCR comes from a man younger than 35 in good health and CMV-seropositive. Specimen: PBMCs.

CDR3 nucleotide sequence: TGTGCCAGCAGTCCCGGGGAGGTGTACTATGGCTACACCTTC. It yields the protein CASSPGEVYYGYTF. The chain joins TRBV28 to TRBJ1-2; D is uncertain. Per germline, CDR1 MDHEN and CDR2 SYDVKM. The CDR3 sequence is 14 residues long. The V end lost 5 bases, the J end lost 3 bases, and 13 bases lay between the germline ends.